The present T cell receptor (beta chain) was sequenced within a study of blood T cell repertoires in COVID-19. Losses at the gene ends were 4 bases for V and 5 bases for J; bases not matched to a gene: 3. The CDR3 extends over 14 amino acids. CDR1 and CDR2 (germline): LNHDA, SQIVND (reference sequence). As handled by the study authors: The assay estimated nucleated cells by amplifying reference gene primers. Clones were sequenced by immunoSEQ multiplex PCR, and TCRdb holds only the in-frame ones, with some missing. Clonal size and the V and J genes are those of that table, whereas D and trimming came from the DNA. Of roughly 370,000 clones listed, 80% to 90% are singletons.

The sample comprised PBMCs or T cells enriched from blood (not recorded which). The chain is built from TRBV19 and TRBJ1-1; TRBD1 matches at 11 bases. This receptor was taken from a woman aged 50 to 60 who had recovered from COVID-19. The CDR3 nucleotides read TGTGCCAGTAGTAAGGGACAGGGGGGGACTGAAGCTTTCTTT. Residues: CASSKGQGGTEAFF.